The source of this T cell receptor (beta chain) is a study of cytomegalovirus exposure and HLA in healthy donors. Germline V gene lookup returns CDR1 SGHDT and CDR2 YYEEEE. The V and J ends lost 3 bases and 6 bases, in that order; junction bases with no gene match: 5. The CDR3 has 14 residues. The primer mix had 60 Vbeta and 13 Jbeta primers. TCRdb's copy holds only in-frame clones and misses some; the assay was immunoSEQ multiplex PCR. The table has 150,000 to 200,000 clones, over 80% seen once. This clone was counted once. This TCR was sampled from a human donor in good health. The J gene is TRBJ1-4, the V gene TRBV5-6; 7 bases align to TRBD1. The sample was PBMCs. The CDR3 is CASSSGGEDEKLFF. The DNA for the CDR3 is TGTGCCAGCAGCTCAGGGGGAGAAGATGAAAAACTGTTTTTT.